These T cell receptor beta chains were read from a single sample in a study of CD8 T cells in ankylosing spondylitis. From the 5' RACE reads, TCRdb called clonotypes with MiXCR, one entry per CDR3 protein. The sample contains about 700,000 distinct CDR3 sequences, roughly 19% of which appear only once. The sample taken for sequencing was blood, either unsorted or a sorted T cell fraction (not recorded which). The receptor set was obtained from a male donor with ankylosing spondylitis. Both conserved end residues are part of each CDR3. The D gene is left open where the match is weak. The size field is filled for only some rows; it gives once, few, many or a size class.

TRBV6-1	TRBJ1-4	TRBD1	-	TGTGCCAGCAGTGACAGGGGGACTAATGAAAAACTGTTTTTT	CASSDRGTNEKLFF
TRBV10-3	TRBJ1-1	-	-	TGTGCCATCAGTGAGTCGAGGGAGGGGATTTTGAACACTGAAGCTTTCTTT	CAISESREGILNTEAFF
TRBV9	TRBJ2-2	-	few	TGTGCCAGCAGCGTAGCGGCAGGGGGGGACACCGGGGAGCTGTTTTTT	CASSVAAGGDTGELFF
TRBV28	TRBJ2-5	TRBD2	-	TGTGCCAGCAGCCATAGCGGGAGTCGTGAGGAGACCCAGTACTTC	CASSHSGSREETQYF
TRBV20-1	TRBJ2-1	TRBD1	few	TGCAGTGCTCAAGCGGACAGGGGGAGCGATGAGCAGTTCTTC	CSAQADRGSDEQFF
TRBV20-1	TRBJ2-1	TRBD2	-	TGCAGTGCTAGAGGACTAGCGGGAGGGCGGTACAATGAGCAGTTCTTC	CSARGLAGGRYNEQFF
TRBV7-9	TRBJ2-1	TRBD2	many	TGTGCCAGCAGCCGGACTAGCGGGGCCTACAATGAGCAGTTCTTC	CASSRTSGAYNEQFF
TRBV6-1	TRBJ2-5	TRBD1	-	TGTGCCAGCAGCCCCTCCCGCGGGACAGGGGGAGAGACCCAGTACTTC	CASSPSRGTGGETQYF
TRBV4-3	TRBJ2-2	-	-	TGCGCCAGCAGCCAAGAACTCAGGGTGGACGGGGAGCTGTTTTTT	CASSQELRVDGELFF
TRBV2	TRBJ1-4	-	few	TGTGCCAGCAGCCTACAGGTGGTGGGGGCCGACCCAACTAATGAAAAACTGTTTTTT	CASSLQVVGADPTNEKLFF
TRBV27	TRBJ2-5	TRBD1	-	TGTGCCAGCAGTTCCGGGACAGGGGTCGAGACCCAGTACTTC	CASSSGTGVETQYF
TRBV11-2	TRBJ2-4	-	-	TGTGCCAGCGGAGGGAGAAACATTCAGTACTTC	CASGGRNIQYF
TRBV20-1	TRBJ1-1	TRBD1	-	TGCAGTGCTAGACCGACAGGGTTGGCTTTCTTT	CSARPTGLAFF
TRBV9	TRBJ1-1	-	few	TGTGCCAGCAGCCCCGGTTCCCCTACCATGAACACTGAAGCTTTCTTT	CASSPGSPTMNTEAFF
TRBV28	TRBJ2-7	-	many	TGTGCCAGCAGGGACAGCTCCTCCTACGAGCAGTACTTC	CASRDSSSYEQYF
TRBV6-5	TRBJ1-2	-	-	TGTGCCAGCAGTTACTCGTTCAGGGGCTATGGCTACACCTTC	CASSYSFRGYGYTF
TRBV5-1	TRBJ1-1	-	few	TGCGCCAGCAGCTTGAATTGGGGGTTTAAGAACACTGAAGCTTTCTTT	CASSLNWGFKNTEAFF
TRBV6-2/TRBV6-3	TRBJ2-2	-	-	TGTGCCAGCAGCTCCGACAGATTTAACACCGGGGAGCTGTTTTTT	CASSSDRFNTGELFF
TRBV5-5	TRBJ2-1	-	-	TGTGCCAGCAGCCCACAGGGTATCGAGTACAATGAGCAGTTCTTC	CASSPQGIEYNEQFF
TRBV10-3	TRBJ2-7	-	-	TGTGCCATCAGTGCCCTAAGAAGCTACGAGCAGTACTTC	CAISALRSYEQYF
TRBV4-1	TRBJ1-2	-	-	TGCGCCAGCAGCCAAGAGGAAGGGCACTCTAACTATGGCTACACCTTC	CASSQEEGHSNYGYTF
TRBV7-9	TRBJ2-7	-	few	TGTGCCAGCAGCTTATATTCCGGGCCTTCCTACGAGCAGTACTTC	CASSLYSGPSYEQYF
TRBV12-3/TRBV12-4	TRBJ2-7	TRBD1	-	TGTGCCAGCAGTTCCCCCGGACAGGGGGCAAAAGAGCAGTACTTC	CASSSPGQGAKEQYF
TRBV28	TRBJ2-1	TRBD1	-	TGTGCCAGCAGTCCACACCGGGACAGGGGTTTCGATGAGCAGTTCTTC	CASSPHRDRGFDEQFF